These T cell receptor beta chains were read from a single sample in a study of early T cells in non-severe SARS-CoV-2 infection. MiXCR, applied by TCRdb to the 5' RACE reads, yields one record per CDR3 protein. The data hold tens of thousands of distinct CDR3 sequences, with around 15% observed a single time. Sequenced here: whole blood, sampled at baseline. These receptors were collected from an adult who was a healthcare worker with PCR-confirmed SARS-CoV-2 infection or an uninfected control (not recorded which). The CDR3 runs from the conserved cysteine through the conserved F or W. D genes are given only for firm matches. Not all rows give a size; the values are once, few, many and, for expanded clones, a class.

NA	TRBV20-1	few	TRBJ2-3	TGCAGTGCTAAGGACGGGGGAAGCACAGATACGCAGTATTTT	CSAKDGGSTDTQYF
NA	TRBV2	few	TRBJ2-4	TGTGCCAGCAGTGACCCCTCTAGGGGAGCCAAAAACATTCAGTACTTC	CASSDPSRGAKNIQYF
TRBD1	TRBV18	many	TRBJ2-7	TGTGCCAGCTCAACGGGACAGGGGAACTACGAGCAGTACTTC	CASSTGQGNYEQYF
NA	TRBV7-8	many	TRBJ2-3	TGTGCCAGCAGCTTAGTTTCCCCAGATACGCAGTATTTT	CASSLVSPDTQYF
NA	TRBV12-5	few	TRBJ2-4	TGTGCTAGTGGTTTGGGGGCGTTAGGGTCAATTCAGTACTTC	CASGLGALGSIQYF
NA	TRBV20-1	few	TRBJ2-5	TGCAGTGCTAGAGATACCTCCCTGGCGGCAGGGTATCTGGAGACCCAGTACTTC	CSARDTSLAAGYLETQYF
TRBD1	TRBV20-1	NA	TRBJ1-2	TGCAGTGCTAGGTTGGGACAGGGGGCGCTTGGCTACACCTTC	CSARLGQGALGYTF
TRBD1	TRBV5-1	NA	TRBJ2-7	TGCGCCAGCAGCTTCCTGGGACAGAGTACGGGAGAGCAGTACTTC	CASSFLGQSTGEQYF
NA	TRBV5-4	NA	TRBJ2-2	TGTGCCAGCAGCTTCTCTAACAGGAACACCGGGGAGCTGTTTTTT	CASSFSNRNTGELFF
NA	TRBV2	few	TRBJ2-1	TGTGCCAGCATCCAGAGTAAAGGGACGAGCAATGAGCAGTTCTTC	CASIQSKGTSNEQFF
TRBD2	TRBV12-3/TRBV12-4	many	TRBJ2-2	TGTGCCAGCGGCCATAGCGGGGGGACCGGGGAGCTGTTTTTT	CASGHSGGTGELFF
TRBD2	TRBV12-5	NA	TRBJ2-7	TGTGCTAGTGGTTTGGTGGGCCTAGCGGGACGAGCCTACGAGCAGTACTTC	CASGLVGLAGRAYEQYF
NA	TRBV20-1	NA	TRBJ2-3	TGCAGTGCTAGACAGGGAAGCACAGATACGCAGTATTTT	CSARQGSTDTQYF